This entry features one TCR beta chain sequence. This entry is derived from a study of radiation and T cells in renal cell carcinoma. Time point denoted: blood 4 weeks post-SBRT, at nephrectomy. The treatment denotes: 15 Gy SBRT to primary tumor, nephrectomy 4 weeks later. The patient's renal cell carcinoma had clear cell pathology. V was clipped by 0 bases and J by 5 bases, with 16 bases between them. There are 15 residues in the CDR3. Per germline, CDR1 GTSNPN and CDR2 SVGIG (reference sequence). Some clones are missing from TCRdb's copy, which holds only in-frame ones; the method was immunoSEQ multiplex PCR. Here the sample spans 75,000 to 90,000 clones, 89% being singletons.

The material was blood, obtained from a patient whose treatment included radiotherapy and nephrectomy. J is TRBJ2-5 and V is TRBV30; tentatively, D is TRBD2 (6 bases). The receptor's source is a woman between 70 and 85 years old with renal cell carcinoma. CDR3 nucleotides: TGTGCCTGGAGTGTACTGTCTAGCGCCGAGGAGACCCAGTACTTC. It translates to CAWSVLSSAEETQYF.